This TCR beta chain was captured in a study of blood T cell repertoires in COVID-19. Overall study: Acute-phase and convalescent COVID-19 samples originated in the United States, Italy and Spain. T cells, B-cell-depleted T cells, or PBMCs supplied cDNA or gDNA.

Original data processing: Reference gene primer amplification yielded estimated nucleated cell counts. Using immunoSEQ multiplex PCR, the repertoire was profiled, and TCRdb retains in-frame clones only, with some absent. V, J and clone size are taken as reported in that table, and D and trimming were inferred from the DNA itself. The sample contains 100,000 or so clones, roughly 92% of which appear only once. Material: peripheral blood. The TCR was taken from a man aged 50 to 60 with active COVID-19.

CDR3 sequence: CASSNRGRRTDTQYF. The CDR3 nucleotides read TGTGCCAGCAGCAACAGGGGGCGCCGCACAGATACGCAGTATTTT. V and J are TRBV5-6 and TRBJ2-3; TRBD1 matches at 9 bases. J was trimmed by 1 base and V by 4 bases; bases with no gene match: 4. The CDR3 has 15 amino acids. The germline CDR1 and CDR2 sequences are SGHDT and YYEEEE.